The 16 T cell receptor beta chains reported below all come from one sample, sequenced in a study of blood T cell repertoires in COVID-19 (dated by TCRdb to 2020 to 2022). Libraries came from the immunoSEQ multiplex PCR assay. TCRdb re-hosts the immuneACCESS table, in-frame sequences only. Its copies lack some clones; in the studies checked, an unresolved V gene accounts for under half of them, and the cause for the rest is not known. The sample table lists more than 95,000 clones, around four fifths of them with a count of one. 4.5% to 5.5% of the sample comes from the top ten. Input material: peripheral blood. The origin of the receptors is a man aged 60-69 years with acute or convalescent COVID-19.

The genes are TRBV5-1 and TRBJ2-7; 8 nucleotides align to TRBD1. In germline, CDR1 is SGHRS, CDR2 YFSETQ. V shed 1 base, J shed 3 bases, and the junction held 9 bases outside the gene matches. The CDR3 consists of 16 residues. CDR3 DNA: TGCGCCAGCAGCTTGATCAGCAGGACAGGGATCTACGAGCAGTACTTC. It is translated as CASSLISRTGIYEQYF.

The chain recombines TRBV5-1 with TRBJ2-7, with TRBD2 as a possible D gene (6 bases). The CDR3 consists of 17 residues. Germline-derived CDR1 and CDR2 are SGHRS and YFSETQ. V lost 4 bases and J 3 bases, leaving 23 bases between the germline ends. CDR3 sequence: CASSAGRTDYLNYEQYF. The CDR3, as DNA: TGCGCCAGCAGCGCGGGACGAACAGATTACCTAAACTACGAGCAGTACTTC.

The chain is built from TRBV11-2 and TRBJ1-1, with 7 bases that match TRBD1. CDR1 and CDR2 from the germline V gene are SGHAT and FQNNGV. With 6 bases clipped from V and 4 bases from J, the junction kept 8 bases outside the gene matches. This CDR3 region has 14 residues. The CDR3 DNA reads TGTGCCAGCAGATTTACAGGGGATGGCACTGAAGCTTTCTTT. Its protein product is CASRFTGDGTEAFF.

This CDR3 is CASSLVAGGKNEQFF. The CDR3 nucleotides read TGTGCCAGCAGCTTAGTTGCGGGAGGGAAAAATGAGCAGTTCTTC. This chain links TRBV7-2 with TRBJ2-1, with 9 bases that match TRBD2. Germline CDR1 and CDR2: SGHTA and FQGNSA. The CDR3 has 15 amino acids. V shed 1 base and J 7 bases; nucleotides not matched to a gene: 5. Full variable domain (missing parts from reference TRBV7-2 and TRBJ2-1): GAGVSQSPSNKVTEKGKDVELRCDPISGHTALYWYRQSLGQGLEFLIYFQGNSAPDKSGLPSDRFSAERTGGSVSTLTIQRTQQEDSAVYLCASSLVAGGKNEQFFGPGTRLTVL.

The J gene is TRBJ1-2, the V gene TRBV18; 8 positions agree with TRBD1. With 2 bases clipped from V and 7 bases from J, the junction kept 6 bases outside the gene matches. The CDR3 runs 14 residues. Per the germline V gene, CDR1 is KGHSH and CDR2 is LQKENI. CDR3 bases: TGTGCCAGCTCACCAGACGCCCAGGGGGCTGGCTACACCTTC. It codes for CASSPDAQGAGYTF.

This clone was recorded once. This chain uses TRBV7-2 with TRBJ2-5, with D possibly TRBD2 on 5 matching bases. Trimming left V 4 bases short and J 5 bases short, with 14 bases between. The CDR3 totals 14 residues. Germline lookup yields CDR1 SGHTA and CDR2 FQGNSA. CDR3 residues: CASSYPAIAETQYF. CDR3 bases: TGTGCCAGCAGCTATCCGGCGATAGCGGAGACCCAGTACTTC.

V usage is TRBV29-1 and J usage is TRBJ2-3, with 9 bases identical to TRBD2. CDR1 is SQVTM and CDR2 is ANQGSEA in the germline V gene. The CDR3 is made up of 17 amino acids. After removal of 4 bases from V and 0 bases from J, the junction contained 11 bases not matched to a gene. The CDR3 DNA reads as TGCAGCGTTGCCCCTATTGCTAGCGGGGCTAGCACAGATACGCAGTATTTT. It is translated as CSVAPIASGASTDTQYF.

The J gene is TRBJ2-3, the V gene TRBV5-4; D perhaps matches TRBD2 (6 bases). This CDR3 is 14 amino acids long. Deletions cut 0 bases from V and 5 bases from J, with 10 bases between. Looked up from germline, CDR1 is SGHNT and CDR2 is YYREEE (reference sequence). The CDR3: CASSLVLAGDTQYF. In DNA form, the CDR3 reads TGTGCCAGCAGCTTGGTACTAGCAGGAGATACGCAGTATTTT.

This chain links TRBV4-2 with TRBJ1-5; TRBD1 agrees at 9 bases. J was trimmed by 1 base and V by 0 bases; bases with no gene match: 7. The CDR3 covers 18 residues. Looked up from germline, CDR1 is LGHNA and CDR2 is YNFKEQ. The chain's CDR3 is CASSQERTGVKSNQPQHF. The CDR3 nucleotides are TGTGCCAGCAGCCAAGAGCGGACAGGGGTCAAGAGCAATCAGCCCCAGCATTTT.

This chain links TRBV5-4 with TRBJ1-2; D gene uncertain. Germline V CDR1 and CDR2: SGHNT, YYREEE (reference sequence). The CDR3 covers 15 residues. The ends were cut back, 0 bases at V and 1 base at J, with 10 bases in the middle. CDR3: CASSLGADRNYGYTF. The CDR3, as DNA: TGTGCCAGCAGCTTGGGGGCAGACCGTAACTATGGCTACACCTTC.

The chain carries TRBV6-2 or TRBV6-3 and TRBJ2-5; tentative D call: TRBD2 (6 bases). Looked up from germline, CDR1 is MNHEY and CDR2 is SVGEGT. The CDR3 is 15 residues long. The ends were cut back, 4 bases at V and 3 bases at J, with 15 bases in the middle. The CDR3 bases are TGTGCCAGCAGTTTCCAATCCTTAGCGGAAGAGACCCAGTACTTC. Its translation is CASSFQSLAEETQYF.

This chain uses TRBV2 with TRBJ1-5; possibly TRBD1 for D (6 bases). Germline CDR1 is SNHLY and CDR2 is FYNNEI. The CDR3 contains 14 residues. The V end was cut by 1 base, the J end by 6 bases, with 10 bases between. CDR3 bases: TGTGCCAGCAGTGAAGAGGGGGGGGGTCAGCCCCAGCATTTT. This translates into CASSEEGGGQPQHF.

In nucleotides, the CDR3 is TGTGCCAGCTCACCCAAGGGGAAAGGGGGTTACGAGCAGTACTTC. Translated: CASSPKGKGGYEQYF. The chain has TRBV18 and TRBJ2-7; a possible D gene is TRBD1 (6 bases). Germline V gene sequence: CDR1 KGHSH, CDR2 LQKENI. The CDR3 runs 15 residues. The V end was cut by 3 bases, the J end by 4 bases, with 16 bases between.

The V gene is TRBV28, the J gene TRBJ1-1; TRBD1 is a possible D gene (5 bases). The CDR3 contains 16 residues. V lost 5 bases, J lost 1 base, and 17 bases lay in between. Per the germline V gene, CDR1 is MDHEN and CDR2 is SYDVKM. CDR3 amino acids: CASSHMGQGTNTEAFF. In nucleotides, the CDR3 is TGTGCCAGCAGTCACATGGGGCAGGGAACGAACACTGAAGCTTTCTTT.

The chain carries TRBV2 and TRBJ2-7, with 9 bases that match TRBD1. This CDR3 is built from 17 residues. The germline gives CDR1 SNHLY, CDR2 FYNNEI. Unmatched junction bases numbered 13, after V lost 5 bases and J lost 2 bases. This CDR3 is CASSQNAPGQGPYEQYF. In DNA, the CDR3 is TGTGCCAGCAGTCAGAATGCTCCGGGACAGGGACCCTACGAGCAGTACTTC.

V and J are TRBV3-1 (or the pseudogene TRBV3-2) and TRBJ2-3, with a tentative D call TRBD2 (6 bases). The CDR3 has 13 amino acids. The V end lost 4 bases, the J end lost 4 bases, and 9 bases lay between the germline ends. From germline, CDR1 is LGHDT and CDR2 YNNKEL (reference sequence). The CDR3 is CASSRGDADTQYF. Here the CDR3 DNA reads TGTGCCAGCAGCCGGGGGGACGCAGATACGCAGTATTTT.